A single sample is the source of the 27 T cell receptor beta chains below, sequenced in a study of T cell responses to AZD1222 COVID-19 vaccine. Sequencing used immunoSEQ multiplex PCR; TCRdb keeps in-frame clones, though not all of them. Of 120,000 or so clones listed, about 92% are singletons. The source was peripheral blood, collected on day 0 of AZD1222 vaccination. These TCRs come from an adult in good health.

The genes are TRBV5-4 and TRBJ2-3; D is possibly TRBD2 (6 bases). Trimming stripped 4 bases from V and 0 bases from J, with 15 bases between. There are 16 residues in the CDR3. Germline loops: CDR1 SGHNT, CDR2 YYREEE (reference sequence). CDR3 loop: CASSIRLEPSTDTQYF. The DNA for the CDR3 is TGTGCCAGCAGCATCAGACTAGAACCTAGCACAGATACGCAGTATTTT. Using reference TRBV5-4 and TRBJ2-3 for the parts outside the CDR3, the full variable domain is ETGVTQSPTHLIKTRGQQVTLRCSSQSGHNTVSWYQQALGQGPQFIFQYYREEENGRGNFPPRFSGLQFPNYSSELNVNALELDDSALYLCASSIRLEPSTDTQYFGPGTRLTVL.

The J gene is TRBJ1-1, the V gene TRBV23-1; D uncertain. TRBV23-1 is an open reading frame whose function is uncertain. Trimming took off 0 bases at V and 11 bases at J, with 10 bases between the two ends. The CDR3 is made up of 12 amino acids. The CDR3 DNA reads as TGCGCCAGCAGTCAATCAGATAGTTTTGCTTTCTTT. It is translated as CASSQSDSFAFF.

The CDR3 region has the DNA TGCGCCAGCAGTGAGTCTACAGGCAATCAGCCCCAGCATTTT. It specifies CASSESTGNQPQHF. The chain links TRBV10-2 to TRBJ1-5; D gene unclear. V was trimmed by 0 bases and J by 2 bases, leaving 5 bases between them. The germline V gene encodes CDR1 WSHSY and CDR2 SAAADI. The length of the CDR3 is 14 residues.

This clone was seen a single time. This rearrangement joins TRBV4-3 to TRBJ2-7; D uncertain. CDR3 length equals 14 residues. Germline CDR1 LGHNA, CDR2 YSLEER. Between the trimmed V and J ends, which lost 2 bases and 4 bases, there was a span of 12 bases. CDR3 in DNA: TGCGCCAGCAGCCAAATACCGGGCCCATACGAGCAGTACTTC. Protein: CASSQIPGPYEQYF.

In this sample, this clone turned up once. The DNA of the CDR3 is TGTGCCAGCAGTCCGAATGAAGGGGCTGGCGGCTACACCTTC. It encodes CASSPNEGAGGYTF. V gene TRBV27 combines with J gene TRBJ1-2, with D possibly being TRBD1 (5 bases). Trimming shortened V by 5 bases and J by 8 bases, and 18 bases separated the two germline ends. CDR3 size: 14 residues. Germline CDR1 is MNHEY and CDR2 is SMNVEV (reference sequence).

The chain combines TRBV6-5 with TRBJ2-1; D perhaps matches TRBD2 (6 bases). CDR1 and CDR2 (germline): MNHEY, SVGAGI. Between the trimmed V and J ends, which lost 2 bases and 5 bases, there was a span of 16 bases. The CDR3 has 16 amino acids. DNA for the CDR3: TGTGCCAGCAGTTACAGGGTAGTAGCGGCTGACAATGAGCAGTTCTTC. Translation: CASSYRVVAADNEQFF.

The chain recombines TRBV28 with TRBJ2-7; D remains ambiguous. V was clipped by 8 bases and J by 5 bases, with 10 bases between them. Germline V lookup: CDR1 MDHEN, CDR2 SYDVKM. This CDR3 has 11 residues. DNA for the CDR3: TGTGCCAGCTTTGGGAAGGACGAGCAGTACTTC. This encodes CASFGKDEQYF. The complete variable domain, with remaining parts taken from reference TRBV28 and TRBJ2-7, reads DVKVTQSSRYLVKRTGEKVFLECVQDMDHENMFWYRQDPGLGLRLIYFSYDVKMKEKGDIPEGYSVSREKKERFSLILESASTNQTSMYLCASFGKDEQYFGPGTRLTVT.

V usage is TRBV19 and J usage is TRBJ2-7; 10 nucleotides match TRBD2. Germline CDR1 reads LNHDA; CDR2 reads SQIVND (reference sequence). Trimming at V came to 8 bases and at J to 2 bases, leaving 9 bases not matched to a gene. The CDR3 totals 15 residues. This CDR3 is CASSRAGGPTYEQYF. Here the CDR3 DNA reads TGTGCCAGTTCCCGAGCGGGAGGGCCAACCTACGAGCAGTACTTC.

The gene calls are TRBV27 and TRBJ2-7, with TRBD2 matching 8 bases. V lost 3 bases and J lost 2; bases outside the gene matches: 3. Germline V gene sequence: CDR1 MNHEY, CDR2 SMNVEV (reference sequence). The CDR3 runs 14 residues. In nucleotides, the CDR3 is TGTGCCAGCAGTTTCGCGGGAGGTCCCTACGAGCAGTACTTC. Encoded protein: CASSFAGGPYEQYF.

The chain joins TRBV10-2 to TRBJ1-2; unclear D gene. The CDR3 has 14 residues. Trimming stripped 3 bases from V and 5 bases from J, with 13 bases between. Germline V gene lookup returns CDR1 WSHSY and CDR2 SAAADI. The CDR3: CASSEGRGGYGYTF. In DNA form, the CDR3 reads TGCGCCAGCAGTGAAGGTCGGGGTGGATATGGCTACACCTTC.

Written as DNA, the CDR3 is TGTGCCAGCAGCCCGTCCGCCTACGAGCAGTACTTC. This gives the protein CASSPSAYEQYF. This chain uses TRBV3-1 (or the pseudogene TRBV3-2) with TRBJ2-7; D gene ambiguous. With 4 bases removed from V and 2 bases from J, the gap between germline ends came to 6 bases. The germline V gene has CDR1 LGHDT and CDR2 YNNKEL (reference sequence). The CDR3 spans 12 residues.

The chain carries TRBV6-6 and TRBJ1-3; D is perhaps TRBD1 (5 bases). Trimming pared 5 bases from V and 0 bases from J, leaving 14 bases between. The CDR3 runs 16 residues. The V gene's germline CDR1 is MNHNY and CDR2 SVGAGI (reference sequence). The CDR3 protein is CASSPTQGPSGNTIYF. For the CDR3, the DNA is TGTGCCAGCAGTCCAACCCAGGGTCCCTCTGGAAACACCATATATTTT.

The chain has TRBV6-5 and TRBJ2-3; D is unresolved. V lost 5 bases, J lost 2 bases, and 11 bases lay in between. CDR1 MNHEY and CDR2 SVGAGI come from the germline V gene. The CDR3 has 14 residues. CDR3 DNA: TGTGCCAGCAGTCCCCGACATCCCACAGATACGCAGTATTTT. It encodes CASSPRHPTDTQYF.

This chain connects TRBV5-4 to TRBJ1-1; tentative D call: TRBD1 (6 bases). The length of the CDR3 is 15 residues. CDR1 is SGHNT, CDR2 YYREEE, per germline (reference sequence). The V gene lost 1 base and the J gene lost 1 base, with 11 bases spanning the gap. The CDR3 DNA is TGTGCCAGCAGCTTGTTAACAGGGCGGAACACTGAAGCTTTCTTT. This sequence encodes CASSLLTGRNTEAFF.

This chain joins TRBV25-1 and TRBJ1-2, with 8 positions matching TRBD1. This CDR3 contains 14 residues. Germline loops: CDR1 MGHDK, CDR2 SYGVNS. The junction had 6 bases not matched to a gene; V was cut back by 4 bases and J by 5 bases. The CDR3 DNA is TGTGCCAGCAGTGTGTTCGGACAGGGTTATGGCTACACCTTC. Its translation is CASSVFGQGYGYTF.

This chain uses TRBV7-8 with TRBJ1-2; D is unclear. V was trimmed by 6 bases and J by 6 bases, leaving 20 bases between them. Germline V gene lookup returns CDR1 SGHVS and CDR2 FQNEAQ. CDR3 length equals 15 residues. Here the CDR3 DNA reads TGTGCCAGCAGTCCCCCGGGCCAAGGACCCCATGGCTACACCTTC. Translated, it gives CASSPPGQGPHGYTF.

The chain links TRBV28 to TRBJ2-7; either TRBD1 or TRBD2 may fit D (5 bases each). The V end lost 8 bases, the J end lost 2 bases, and 10 bases lay between the germline ends. CDR1 is MDHEN and CDR2 is SYDVKM in the germline V gene. The CDR3 length is 12 residues. CDR3 sequence: CASGGQAYEQYF. The CDR3, as DNA: TGTGCCAGCGGAGGACAAGCCTACGAGCAGTACTTC.

The chain combines TRBV5-1 with TRBJ1-6; D ambiguous. The germline V gene encodes CDR1 SGHRS and CDR2 YFSETQ. V was clipped by 4 bases and J by 8 bases, with 13 bases between them. The CDR3 is 14 residues long. CDR3 coding DNA: TGCGCCAGCAGCCCAGCCCTTCCCCATTCACCCCTCCACTTT. It is translated as CASSPALPHSPLHF.

V usage is TRBV28 and J usage is TRBJ1-5, with D unresolved. The CDR3 length is 13 residues. Trimming left V 1 base short and J 9 bases short, with 10 bases between. Looked up from germline, CDR1 is MDHEN and CDR2 is SYDVKM. In nucleotides, the CDR3 is TGTGCCAGCAGTTTATCGAGGCCTTGGCCCCAGCATTTT. As protein: CASSLSRPWPQHF. The complete variable domain, with remaining parts taken from reference TRBV28 and TRBJ1-5, reads DVKVTQSSRYLVKRTGEKVFLECVQDMDHENMFWYRQDPGLGLRLIYFSYDVKMKEKGDIPEGYSVSREKKERFSLILESASTNQTSMYLCASSLSRPWPQHFGDGTRLSIL.

About this clone: A read error may produce the germline difference seen at one junction end. The chain recombines TRBV9 with TRBJ1-1, with TRBD1 as a possible D gene (5 bases). Germline V lookup: CDR1 SGDLS, CDR2 YYNGEE. The CDR3 has 15 amino acids. CDR3 coding DNA: TGTGCCAGCAGCCCTAGTTTAGTGGGGACCACTGAGGCTTTCTTT. Translated, it gives CASSPSLVGTTEAFF.

This chain uses TRBV2 with TRBJ1-3; D unresolved. From germline, CDR1 is SNHLY and CDR2 FYNNEI. V was pared by 7 bases and J by 7 bases, with 8 bases between. This CDR3 region has 11 residues. Here the CDR3 DNA reads TGTGCCAGCAACCCAAGGAACACCATATATTTT. Its protein is CASNPRNTIYF.

The chain employs TRBV9 and TRBJ1-1; the match to TRBD1 covers 7 bases. Trimming took 3 bases from V and 1 from J; bases not matched to a gene: 9. CDR1 and CDR2 (germline): SGDLS, YYNGEE. The CDR3 covers 16 residues. The CDR3 coding sequence is TGTGCCAGCAGCGACCGACAGGGTGTAGGGAACACTGAAGCTTTCTTT. This translates into CASSDRQGVGNTEAFF.

J is TRBJ1-1 and V is TRBV5-5, with D possibly TRBD1 on 5 matching bases. Germline V gene sequence: CDR1 SGHKS, CDR2 YYEKEE (reference sequence). The ends were cut back, 4 bases at V and 4 bases at J, with 17 bases in the middle. This CDR3 contains 15 residues. CDR3 amino acids: CASSLLGGVGTEAFF. The CDR3, as DNA: TGTGCCAGCAGCCTTCTCGGGGGGGTTGGCACTGAAGCTTTCTTT.

The rearrangement uses TRBV19 and TRBJ1-1, with D possibly TRBD1 on 6 matching bases. The length of the CDR3 is 14 residues. The V gene lost 2 bases and the J gene lost 6 bases, with 13 bases spanning the gap. Germline lookup yields CDR1 LNHDA and CDR2 SQIVND (reference sequence). CDR3 amino acids: CASSITGSAPEAFF. The CDR3 bases are TGTGCCAGTAGTATAACAGGGAGTGCGCCTGAAGCTTTCTTT.

The chain recombines TRBV7-9 with TRBJ1-5; 7 positions agree with TRBD1. After removal of 1 base from V and 4 bases from J, the junction contained 4 bases not matched to a gene. The CDR3 has 15 amino acids. The germline gives CDR1 SEHNR, CDR2 FQNEAQ (reference sequence). The CDR3 loop is CASSLVGGRNQPQHF. CDR3 DNA sequence: TGTGCCAGCAGCTTAGTAGGGGGCCGGAATCAGCCCCAGCATTTT.

The rearrangement uses TRBV9 and TRBJ2-3, with 10 bases matching TRBD2. The CDR3 length is 15 residues. Germline V CDR1 and CDR2: SGDLS, YYNGEE. V was clipped by 2 bases and J by 3 bases; unmatched bases: 3. The CDR3 DNA reads TGTGCCAGCAGCGTTAGCGGGAGGAGGACAGATACGCAGTATTTT. Translating gives CASSVSGRRTDTQYF.

The chain links TRBV25-1 to TRBJ2-1; TRBD2 matches 9 bases. The germline gives CDR1 MGHDK, CDR2 SYGVNS. V shed 4 bases and J 7 bases; nucleotides not matched to a gene: 5. This CDR3 is 14 amino acids long. CDR3 DNA sequence: TGTGCCAGCAGTGTCCTAGCGGGGCCGAATGAGCAGTTCTTC. Its protein product is CASSVLAGPNEQFF.